Shown below are 2 T cell receptor beta chains from a single sample sequenced in a study of human T cells and chemical hapten exposure. TCRdb analysed the RACE reads with MiXCR anew, one entry per CDR3 protein. This sample carries tens of thousands of distinct CDR3 sequences, around 4.5% of them seen once, and the ten largest clones take about 1.5%. Documented time point: healthy volunteer bleed at 2 weeks. From whole blood left unfractionated, total RNA was extracted. The sequenced sample consisted of whole blood. The receptor source for this set is a female donor in good health. Some clones in this sample may be carry-over from other donors' samples.

This clonotype was seen repeatedly, ten times or more. V and J are TRBV7-8 and TRBJ1-1; D may be TRBD1 (5 bases). Germline CDR1 and CDR2: SGHVS and FQNEAQ. V was shortened by 5 bases and J by 4 bases, with 17 bases between the two germline ends. This CDR3 region has 15 residues. The CDR3 protein is CASSLLRERGTEAFF. The CDR3 region has the DNA TGTGCCAGCAGCCTGCTCAGGGAAAGGGGCACTGAAGCTTTCTTT.

This clonotype was seen many times. V is TRBV6-2 or TRBV6-3 and J is TRBJ1-1; D is uncertain. This CDR3 is built from 12 residues. In germline, CDR1 is MNHEY, CDR2 SVGEGT. Trimming took 5 bases from V and 5 from J, leaving 9 bases between them. The CDR3 bases are TGTGCCAGCAGTCTGGGTGAAACTGAAGCTTTCTTT. Translated: CASSLGETEAFF.